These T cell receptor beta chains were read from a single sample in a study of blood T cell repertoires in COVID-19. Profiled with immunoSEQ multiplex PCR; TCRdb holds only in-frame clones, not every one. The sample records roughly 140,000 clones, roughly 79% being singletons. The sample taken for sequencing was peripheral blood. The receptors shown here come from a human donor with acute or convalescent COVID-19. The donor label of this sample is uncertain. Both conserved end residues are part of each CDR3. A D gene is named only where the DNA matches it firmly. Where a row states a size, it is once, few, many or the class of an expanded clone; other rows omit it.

CASRHKYRDTQYF,TGTGCCAGCAGGCATAAATACAGGGATACGCAGTATTTT,.,TRBJ2-3,TRBV3-1/TRBV3-2,.
CASSETSGYRETQYF,TGTGCCAGCAGTGAAACTAGCGGGTATCGGGAGACCCAGTACTTC,.,TRBJ2-5,TRBV2,TRBD2
CASSTKGQGEGNEQFF,TGTGCCAGCAGCACCAAAGGACAGGGGGAGGGGAATGAGCAGTTCTTC,.,TRBJ2-1,TRBV7-9,TRBD1
CASSLGDTGKTQYF,TGCGCCAGCAGCTTGGGGGACACCGGGAAGACCCAGTACTTC,.,TRBJ2-5,TRBV5-1,.
CASSMTDGSGNTIYF,TGTGCCAGTAGTATGACAGACGGCTCTGGAAACACCATATATTTT,.,TRBJ1-3,TRBV19,.
CASSFPPERGSNQPQHF,TGTGCCAGCAGTTTCCCACCCGAGCGGGGTAGCAATCAGCCCCAGCATTTT,few,TRBJ1-5,TRBV28,.
CASSSPPGLAGGYEQYF,TGTGCCAGCAGCTCCCCGCCGGGACTAGCGGGGGGTTACGAGCAGTACTTC,.,TRBJ2-7,TRBV7-9,TRBD2
CASSLRQGGAGELFF,TGTGCCAGCTCCCTGAGACAGGGGGGAGCCGGGGAGCTGTTTTTT,.,TRBJ2-2,TRBV18,TRBD1
CASSIRASSNQPQHF,TGTGCCAGTAGTATTCGAGCAAGTAGCAATCAGCCCCAGCATTTT,.,TRBJ1-5,TRBV19,.
CASSLRSQNTEAFF,TGCGCCAGCAGCCTGAGGAGTCAGAACACTGAAGCTTTCTTT,.,TRBJ1-1,TRBV5-1,.
CASSVGSITGELFF,TGTGCCAGCAGCGTGGGGAGCATCACCGGGGAGCTGTTTTTT,.,TRBJ2-2,TRBV9,.
CASSLGRGMNTEAFF,TGTGCCAGCAGCTTAGGGCGGGGAATGAACACTGAAGCTTTCTTT,.,TRBJ1-1,TRBV7-9,.
CASSSRGSGGSGANVLTF,TGTGCCAGCAGCTCCCGGGGGAGCGGGGGCTCTGGGGCCAACGTCCTGACTTTC,.,TRBJ2-6,TRBV7-2,TRBD2
CASSIDRGTYEQYF,TGTGCCAGTAGTATAGACAGGGGGACCTACGAGCAGTACTTC,.,TRBJ2-7,TRBV19,TRBD1
CATSDRDRGWDQPQHF,TGTGCCACCAGTGATCGGGACAGGGGATGGGATCAGCCCCAGCATTTT,once,TRBJ1-5,TRBV24-1,TRBD1
CASSRISGQEGYTF,TGTGCCAGCAGCCGAATATCTGGACAGGAGGGCTACACCTTC,.,TRBJ1-2,TRBV5-6,TRBD1
CASSIDFTDTQYF,TGTGCCAGTAGTATAGACTTTACAGATACGCAGTATTTT,.,TRBJ2-3,TRBV19,.
CASSGEGTGELFF,TGTGCCAGCAGTGGGGAGGGCACCGGGGAGCTGTTTTTT,few,TRBJ2-2,TRBV5-6,TRBD2
CASSLQTPPNTGELFF,TGTGCCAGCAGCTTACAGACACCTCCGAACACCGGGGAGCTGTTTTTT,once,TRBJ2-2,TRBV7-6,.
CASSSGLGNTEAFF,TGTGCCAGTAGCAGCGGACTGGGGAACACTGAAGCTTTCTTT,.,TRBJ1-1,TRBV19,.
CASRETATNEKLFF,TGTGCCAGCAGGGAGACAGCAACTAATGAAAAACTGTTTTTT,few,TRBJ1-4,TRBV6-5,.
CASSPSGAIWDTQYF,TGTGCCAGCAGCCCTAGCGGGGCCATATGGGATACGCAGTATTTT,.,TRBJ2-3,TRBV9,TRBD2
CASTRYGTAKETQYF,TGTGCCAGCACCCGTTACGGGACAGCTAAAGAGACCCAGTACTTC,few,TRBJ2-5,TRBV9,TRBD1
CASSKTGAVGEKLFF,TGTGCCAGCAGCAAAACAGGGGCCGTAGGAGAAAAACTGTTTTTT,once,TRBJ1-4,TRBV2,TRBD1
CASSYRTVEGTEAFF,TGTGCCAGCAGTTACCGGACCGTTGAGGGCACTGAAGCTTTCTTT,.,TRBJ1-1,TRBV6-6,.